The 13 T cell receptor beta chains in this list originate from one sample, sequenced in a study of blood T cell repertoires in COVID-19. Sequencing used immunoSEQ multiplex PCR; TCRdb keeps in-frame clones, though not all of them. The repertoire includes 280,000 or so clones, roughly 90% of them detected once, and almost 9.5% sits in the top ten. Sequencing was carried out using peripheral blood. Every receptor here comes from a man between 18 and 29 years old with active or convalescent COVID-19.

This chain connects TRBV7-9 to TRBJ1-2; tentative D call: TRBD1 (5 bases). The CDR3 is 14 amino acids. Per the germline V gene, CDR1 is SEHNR and CDR2 is FQNEAQ (reference sequence). V lost 5 bases, J lost 3 bases, and 13 bases lay in between. CDR3 region: CASSPTVGDYGYTF. CDR3 nucleotide sequence: TGTGCCAGCAGCCCGACGGTAGGGGACTATGGCTACACCTTC.

This clone is a singleton in its sample. The same CDR3 can be traced to other DNA sequences in this sample. This chain uses TRBV27 with TRBJ1-5, with D unclear. This CDR3 has 14 amino acids. CDR1 is MNHEY, CDR2 SMNVEV, per germline (reference sequence). V lost 3 bases and J 0 bases, leaving 6 bases between the germline ends. CDR3 in amino acids: CASSLSYSNQPQHF. The CDR3 nucleotides read TGTGCCAGCAGTTTGAGCTATAGCAATCAGCCCCAGCATTTT.

The chain is built from TRBV12-5 and TRBJ1-6, with a tentative D call TRBD1 (6 bases). The CDR3 covers 18 residues. CDR1 is LGHNT, CDR2 FRNRAP, per germline. Trimming took 4 bases from V and 10 from J, leaving 26 bases between them. In DNA, the CDR3 is TGTGCTAGTGGTTCTTTTTCGGACAGAATTATCTTAGGATCACCCCTCCACTTT. Protein sequence: CASGSFSDRIILGSPLHF.

This clone has a single count. The chain joins TRBV29-1 to TRBJ1-1; D is unclear. The V end was cut by 4 bases, the J end by 4 bases, with 13 bases between. The germline CDR1 and CDR2 sequences are SQVTM and ANQGSEA. This CDR3 is 13 amino acids long. The DNA for the CDR3 is TGCAGCGTTGGTAGGCAAAGGAGCACTGAAGCTTTCTTT. This gives the protein CSVGRQRSTEAFF.

J is TRBJ2-5 and V is TRBV18, with TRBD1 matching over 10 bases. CDR1 and CDR2 (germline): KGHSH, LQKENI. CDR3 size: 13 residues. The V segment lost 5 bases and the J segment 5 bases; nucleotides outside the gene matches: 2. Here the CDR3 reads CASSKGQGETQYF. In nucleotides, the CDR3 is TGTGCCAGCTCAAAGGGACAGGGGGAGACCCAGTACTTC. The whole variable domain, remainder taken from reference TRBV18 and TRBJ2-5, is NAGVMQNPRHLVRRRGQEARLRCSPMKGHSHVYWYRQLPEEGLKFMVYLQKENIIDESGMPKERFSAEFPKEGPSILRIQQVVRGDSAAYFCASSKGQGETQYFGPGTRLLVL.

V and J are TRBV19 and TRBJ2-7; possibly TRBD2 for D (5 bases). This CDR3 has 13 amino acids. Germline values: CDR1 LNHDA, CDR2 SQIVND (reference sequence). Trimming took 1 base from V and 7 from J, leaving 11 bases between them. This CDR3 reads CASSIGEGLEQYF. The DNA of the CDR3 is TGTGCCAGTAGTATAGGCGAGGGCCTGGAGCAGTACTTC.

The CDR3 DNA sequence: TGTGCCAGCAGCCCCACGGGGGGGGTCCGCGAGCAGTACTTC. It codes for CASSPTGGVREQYF. This chain connects TRBV7-2 to TRBJ2-7; TRBD2 agrees at 8 bases. Trimming removed 5 bases from V and 6 bases from J; junction bases left unmatched: 9. Germline CDR1 is SGHTA and CDR2 is FQGNSA. This CDR3 is built from 14 residues. The full variable domain, with the rest looked up from reference TRBV7-2 and TRBJ2-7, is GAGVSQSPSNKVTEKGKDVELRCDPISGHTALYWYRQSLGQGLEFLIYFQGNSAPDKSGLPSDRFSAERTGGSVSTLTIQRTQQEDSAVYLCASSPTGGVREQYFGPGTRLTVT.

V and J are TRBV7-2 and TRBJ2-3; TRBD2 might be the D (5 bases). The V end lost 5 bases, the J end lost 2 bases, and 8 bases lay between the germline ends. Germline V lookup: CDR1 SGHTA, CDR2 FQGNSA. The CDR3 length is 13 residues. The CDR3 coding sequence is TGTGCCAGCAGCCAGACTAACACAGATACGCAGTATTTT. Amino acid sequence: CASSQTNTDTQYF.

The genes are TRBV11-3 and TRBJ2-1; the match to TRBD2 covers 9 bases. Germline CDR1 SGHNT, CDR2 YENEEA. V lost 5 bases to trimming and J lost 10 bases; unmatched junction nucleotides: 3. This CDR3 region has 12 residues. CDR3 region: CASSAGGMEQFF. The CDR3 DNA reads as TGTGCCAGCAGCGCGGGGGGGATGGAGCAGTTCTTC.

This chain uses TRBV27 with TRBJ1-6, with D possibly matching TRBD1 (5 bases). The germline gives CDR1 MNHEY, CDR2 SMNVEV (reference sequence). CDR3 size: 18 residues. V was pared by 0 bases and J by 9 bases, with 21 bases between. The CDR3 bases are TGTGCCAGCAGTTTATCGTTGTCTACTACTGGGGCTTTTTCACCCCTCCACTTT. Its protein is CASSLSLSTTGAFSPLHF.

The rearrangement links TRBV13 to TRBJ2-7, with 7 bases fitting TRBD1. CDR1 and CDR2 from the germline V gene are PRHDT and FYEKMQ (reference sequence). V dropped 0 bases and J dropped 2; count of bases not matched to a gene: 10. This CDR3 contains 17 residues. CDR3 loop: CASSLGLSRDSPYEQYF. CDR3 coding DNA: TGTGCCAGCAGCTTAGGCCTTTCCCGGGACAGTCCCTACGAGCAGTACTTC.

This clone was picked up one time. This chain joins TRBV29-1 and TRBJ1-5; 9 nucleotides align to TRBD1. CDR3 length: 14 amino acids. With 6 bases clipped from V and 5 bases from J, the junction kept 8 bases outside the gene matches. Looked up from germline, CDR1 is SQVTM and CDR2 is ANQGSEA. The CDR3 protein is CSVRTGGGDQPQHF. The DNA for the CDR3 is TGCAGCGTGCGAACAGGGGGCGGGGATCAGCCCCAGCATTTT. Supplemented by reference TRBV29-1 and TRBJ1-5, the full variable domain reads SAVISQKPSRDICQRGTSLTIQCQVDSQVTMMFWYRQQPGQSLTLIATANQGSEATYESGFVIDKFPISRPNLTFSTLTVSNMSPEDSSIYLCSVRTGGGDQPQHFGDGTRLSIL.

The chain uses TRBV19 and TRBJ2-2; perhaps TRBD1 as D (5 bases). V was clipped by 8 bases and J by 6 bases, with 10 bases between them. Per the germline V gene, CDR1 is LNHDA and CDR2 is SQIVND (reference sequence). This CDR3 region has 12 residues. CDR3 loop: CASGQGPGELFF. The CDR3 DNA sequence: TGTGCCAGTGGGCAGGGTCCCGGGGAGCTGTTTTTT. Variable domain in full (rest from reference TRBV19 and TRBJ2-2): DGGITQSPKYLFRKEGQNVTLSCEQNLNHDAMYWYRQDPGQGLRLIYYSQIVNDFQKGDIAEGYSVSREKKESFPLTVTSAQKNPTAFYLCASGQGPGELFFGEGSRLTVL.